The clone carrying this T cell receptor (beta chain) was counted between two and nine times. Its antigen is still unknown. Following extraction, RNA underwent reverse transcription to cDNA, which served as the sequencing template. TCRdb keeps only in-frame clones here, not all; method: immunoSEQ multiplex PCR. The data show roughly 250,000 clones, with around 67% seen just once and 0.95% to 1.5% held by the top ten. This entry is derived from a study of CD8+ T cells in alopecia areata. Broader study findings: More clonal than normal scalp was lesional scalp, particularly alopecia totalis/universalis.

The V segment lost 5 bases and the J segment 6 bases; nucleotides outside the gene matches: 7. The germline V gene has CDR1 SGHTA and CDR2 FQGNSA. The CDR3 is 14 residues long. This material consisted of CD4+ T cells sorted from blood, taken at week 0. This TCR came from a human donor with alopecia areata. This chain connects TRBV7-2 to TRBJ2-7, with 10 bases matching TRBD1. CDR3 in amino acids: CASSPGTGEGEQYF. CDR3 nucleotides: TGTGCCAGCAGCCCAGGGACAGGGGAGGGCGAGCAGTACTTC. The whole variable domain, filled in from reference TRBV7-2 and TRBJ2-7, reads GAGVSQSPSNKVTEKGKDVELRCDPISGHTALYWYRQSLGQGLEFLIYFQGNSAPDKSGLPSDRFSAERTGGSVSTLTIQRTQQEDSAVYLCASSPGTGEGEQYFGPGTRLTVT.